This entry describes one TCR beta chain. What it recognizes is unknown. These data are taken from a study of long-term antiretroviral therapy in people with HIV. Study-level results: Compared with controls, HIV repertoires showed narrower CDR3 length ranges.

The germline V and J ends were trimmed by 5 bases and 0 bases, with 17 bases remaining between them. CDR3 length: 16 residues. Germline loops: CDR1 SGHTA, CDR2 FQGNSA. Version v3.0 of the immunoSEQ assay was performed at survey level. Per-sample TRB depth target: about 35,000-50,000 T-cell genomes. Libraries were prepared by immunoSEQ multiplex PCR; TCRdb keeps only in-frame clonotypes and omits some of them. Of about 10,000 clones in the sample, over 75% were seen once. The sequence derives from a middle-aged man with HIV. The chain employs TRBV7-2 and TRBJ2-7; no definite D call. This sample comprised unsorted PBMCs, obtained 0.7 years after starting antiretroviral therapy. The CDR3 coding sequence is TGTGCCAGCAGCAGCCTCGCAGCCCCTTACTCCTACGAGCAGTACTTC. Protein sequence: CASSSLAAPYSYEQYF.